This passage covers 31 T cell receptor beta chains from one sample sequenced in a study of blood T cell repertoires in COVID-19. The table came from immunoSEQ multiplex PCR; TCRdb's copy has only in-frame clones and leaves some out. The sample lists hundreds of thousands of clones, 82% occurring once. Sequencing was done on a sample of PBMCs or T cells enriched from blood (not recorded which). These receptors were obtained from a woman aged 60 to 75 who had recovered from COVID-19.

The chain is built from TRBV7-9 and TRBJ1-4; D is unresolved. Germline loops: CDR1 SEHNR, CDR2 FQNEAQ (reference sequence). The germline V and J ends were trimmed by 0 bases and 8 bases, with 4 bases remaining between them. This CDR3 has 12 amino acids. The CDR3 is CASSLATEKLFF. The CDR3 nucleotides are TGTGCCAGCAGCTTAGCGACAGAAAAACTGTTTTTT.

The chain links TRBV11-2 to TRBJ1-1; 7 nucleotides match TRBD1. The CDR3 extends over 15 amino acids. Losses at the gene ends were 0 bases for V and 5 bases for J; bases not matched to a gene: 6. Germline values: CDR1 SGHAT, CDR2 FQNNGV. The CDR3 DNA follows: TGTGCCAGCAGCTTAGATAGGGGGCGAGGAACTGAAGCTTTCTTT. It is translated as CASSLDRGRGTEAFF. The whole variable domain, filled in from reference TRBV11-2 and TRBJ1-1, reads EAGVAQSPRYKIIEKRQSVAFWCNPISGHATLYWYQQILGQGPKLLIQFQNNGVVDDSQLPKDRFSAERLKGVDSTLKIQPAKLEDSAVYLCASSLDRGRGTEAFFGQGTRLTVV.

V is TRBV6-5 and J is TRBJ1-1; no firm D call. The CDR3 runs 10 residues. Germline CDR1 reads MNHEY; CDR2 reads SVGAGI. Trimming pared 8 bases from V and 7 bases from J, leaving 8 bases between. The CDR3: CASWLNEAFF. CDR3 bases: TGTGCCAGCTGGCTCAATGAAGCTTTCTTT.

The CDR3 reads CASSNLGTGYGYTF. CDR3 sequence (DNA): TGTGCCAGTAGTAACCTGGGGACAGGGTATGGCTACACCTTC. The rearrangement joins TRBV19 to TRBJ1-2; 9 bases line up with TRBD1. Germline trimming cut 4 bases from V and 5 bases from J; bases unmatched to any gene: 5. The CDR3 loop spans 14 amino acids. Looked up from germline, CDR1 is LNHDA and CDR2 is SQIVND (reference sequence).

The chain carries TRBV4-3 and TRBJ2-3, with 10 bases that match TRBD2. Trimming took 4 bases from V and 3 from J; bases not matched to a gene: 7. The CDR3 has 16 amino acids. The germline gives CDR1 LGHNA, CDR2 YSLEER. CDR3: CASSLSGLAETDTQYF. CDR3 nucleotide sequence: TGCGCCAGCAGCCTCTCCGGACTAGCGGAAACAGATACGCAGTATTTT.

The rearrangement uses TRBV2 and TRBJ2-7, with TRBD2 identical over 8 bases. There are 16 residues in the CDR3. Trimming removed 1 base from V and 0 bases from J; junction bases left unmatched: 5. Germline V lookup: CDR1 SNHLY, CDR2 FYNNEI. The CDR3 region is CASSEVSLADSYEQYF. As DNA, the CDR3 is TGTGCCAGCAGTGAAGTGTCACTAGCGGACTCCTACGAGCAGTACTTC.

The chain carries TRBV2 and TRBJ1-1; D may be TRBD1 (6 bases). Germline V gives CDR1 SNHLY, CDR2 FYNNEI. V lost 4 bases and J lost 0, with 9 bases in between. The CDR3 has 14 residues. DNA for the CDR3: TGTGCCAGCAGTGTCTGGGACATGAACACTGAAGCTTTCTTT. Translated, it gives CASSVWDMNTEAFF.

This clone appeared a few times. The gene calls are TRBV5-1 and TRBJ2-7; unclear D gene. Germline CDR1 is SGHRS and CDR2 is YFSETQ. Trimming took off 2 bases at V and 5 bases at J, with 11 bases between the two ends. The CDR3 runs to 13 residues. The CDR3 region has the DNA TGCGCCAGCAGCTTAACCCCACAGAACGAGCAGTACTTC. It is translated as CASSLTPQNEQYF.

The CDR3 DNA sequence: TGTGCCAGCAGTGACAGGGGGCTTCAGGTCTCTGGGGCCAACGTCCTGACTTTC. Protein product: CASSDRGLQVSGANVLTF. The rearrangement uses TRBV6-1 and TRBJ2-6, with TRBD1 matching over 8 bases. In germline, CDR1 is MNHNS, CDR2 SASEGT. This CDR3 has 18 residues. The V segment lost 3 bases and the J segment 0 bases; nucleotides outside the gene matches: 7.

The chain uses TRBV19 and TRBJ2-1, with 8 bases that match TRBD2. Germline trimming cut 6 bases from V and 4 bases from J; bases unmatched to any gene: 8. The CDR3 runs to 15 residues. Germline CDR1 reads LNHDA; CDR2 reads SQIVND (reference sequence). The CDR3 protein is CASSESGGVYNEQFF. The DNA of the CDR3 is TGTGCCAGTAGCGAGAGCGGGGGAGTTTACAATGAGCAGTTCTTC.

This clone has only one observation. J is TRBJ2-1 and V is TRBV7-6; TRBD2 aligns across 11 bases. Germline-derived CDR1 and CDR2 are SGHVS and FNYEAQ. There are 16 residues in the CDR3. Germline trimming cut 3 bases from V and 2 bases from J; bases unmatched to any gene: 3. The CDR3 reads CASSLTSGIPYNEQFF. The CDR3 nucleotides are TGTGCCAGCAGCTTGACTAGCGGGATCCCCTACAATGAGCAGTTCTTC.

The chain is built from TRBV30 and TRBJ1-3; tentative D call: TRBD1 (5 bases). Between the trimmed V and J ends, which lost 2 bases and 4 bases, there was a span of 15 bases. CDR1 is GTSNPN, CDR2 SVGIG, per germline (reference sequence). There are 15 residues in the CDR3. The CDR3 region is CAWSKEGLIGNTIYF. For the CDR3, the DNA is TGTGCCTGGAGTAAGGAGGGGTTAATCGGAAACACCATATATTTT.

The CDR3 DNA follows: TGTGCCAGCAGCGTAAATTATTACACAGATACGCAGTATTTT. It yields the protein CASSVNYYTDTQYF. The rearrangement links TRBV9 to TRBJ2-3; the D is unclear. The germline V and J ends were trimmed by 1 base and 2 bases, with 8 bases remaining between them. This CDR3 spans 14 amino acids. The germline V gene encodes CDR1 SGDLS and CDR2 YYNGEE.

The gene calls are TRBV7-9 and TRBJ2-7; 9 nucleotides line up with TRBD2. V dropped 4 bases and J dropped 2; count of bases not matched to a gene: 6. The CDR3 is made up of 15 amino acids. Germline loops: CDR1 SEHNR, CDR2 FQNEAQ (reference sequence). CDR3 DNA: TGTGCCAGCAGCTCGGGGACTAGCAGAACCTACGAGCAGTACTTC. This translates into CASSSGTSRTYEQYF.

The table lists this clone with a few counts. The chain couples TRBV7-6 to TRBJ2-2, with TRBD1 identical over 9 bases. This CDR3 has 16 amino acids. Germline V lookup: CDR1 SGHVS, CDR2 FNYEAQ. After removal of 1 base from V and 6 bases from J, the junction contained 6 bases not matched to a gene. The CDR3 spells CASSLVGGQGAGELFF. For the CDR3, the DNA is TGTGCCAGCAGCTTAGTTGGGGGACAGGGCGCCGGGGAGCTGTTTTTT. Supplemented by reference TRBV7-6 and TRBJ2-2, the full variable domain reads GAGVSQSPRYKVTKRGQDVALRCDPISGHVSLYWYRQALGQGPEFLTYFNYEAQQDKSGLPNDRFSAERPEGSISTLTIQRTEQRDSAMYRCASSLVGGQGAGELFFGEGSRLTVL.

Ten or more counts support this clone. The chain links TRBV7-2 to TRBJ2-5; TRBD2 aligns across 11 bases. Per the germline V gene, CDR1 is SGHTA and CDR2 is FQGNSA. The CDR3 totals 18 residues. V lost 5 bases, J lost 4 bases, and 15 bases stayed unmatched. CDR3 DNA: TGTGCCAGCAGCCCTTGGGCTAGCGGGGGGTCCCGTCTAGAGACCCAGTACTTC. Its translation is CASSPWASGGSRLETQYF.

The J gene is TRBJ1-6, the V gene TRBV3-1 (or the pseudogene TRBV3-2); 7 positions agree with TRBD1. The germline V gene encodes CDR1 LGHDT and CDR2 YNNKEL (reference sequence). V shed 4 bases and J 0 bases; nucleotides not matched to a gene: 6. The CDR3 length is 17 residues. The CDR3 is CASSPGQISSYNSPLHF. The CDR3 region has the DNA TGTGCCAGCAGCCCGGGACAGATCAGCTCCTATAATTCACCCCTCCACTTT.

The genes are TRBV27 and TRBJ1-1, with TRBD1 identical over 9 bases. Germline CDR1 and CDR2: MNHEY and SMNVEV (reference sequence). V shed 5 bases and J 1 base; nucleotides not matched to a gene: 8. This CDR3 has 16 residues. This CDR3 reads CASSLEPGQGNTEAFF. DNA for the CDR3: TGTGCCAGCAGTCTAGAGCCGGGACAGGGGAACACTGAAGCTTTCTTT.

The chain has TRBV7-9 and TRBJ1-5; TRBD1 is a possible D gene (5 bases). The CDR3 runs to 14 residues. V lost 1 base, J lost 5 bases, and 9 bases lay in between. Germline CDR1 and CDR2: SEHNR and FQNEAQ (reference sequence). The CDR3 loop is CASSLDRGDQPQHF. For the CDR3, the DNA is TGTGCCAGCAGCTTAGATAGGGGTGATCAGCCCCAGCATTTT.

V and J are TRBV27 and TRBJ2-1; 12 bases are a match to TRBD1. Germline lookup yields CDR1 MNHEY and CDR2 SMNVEV (reference sequence). Trimming removed 5 bases from V and 5 bases from J; junction bases left unmatched: 10. The CDR3 totals 17 residues. CDR3 in amino acids: CASSPWDRGRGDNEQFF. In DNA, the CDR3 is TGTGCCAGCAGTCCGTGGGACAGGGGGCGCGGGGACAATGAGCAGTTCTTC.

The chain is built from TRBV5-6 and TRBJ2-6, with D perhaps TRBD2 (5 bases). The CDR3 runs 16 residues. CDR1 and CDR2 (germline): SGHDT, YYEEEE. The ends were cut back, 5 bases at V and 0 bases at J, with 12 bases in the middle. CDR3 in DNA: TGTGCCAGCAGTACGGGCGGGTTCTCTGGGGCCAACGTCCTGACTTTC. Protein product: CASSTGGFSGANVLTF.

The chain carries TRBV9 and TRBJ1-3, with D possibly TRBD1 on 5 matching bases. The V and J ends lost 0 bases and 2 bases respectively, with 6 bases between them. The germline CDR1 and CDR2 sequences are SGDLS and YYNGEE. The CDR3 loop spans 14 amino acids. The DNA for the CDR3 is TGTGCCAGCAGCGTAGAAGGGGCTGGAAACACCATATATTTT. Its protein product is CASSVEGAGNTIYF. The entire variable domain, with the rest obtained from reference TRBV9 and TRBJ1-3, is as follows: DSGVTQTPKHLITATGQRVTLRCSPRSGDLSVYWYQQSLDQGLQFLIQYYNGEERAKGNILERFSAQQFPDLHSELNLSSLELGDSALYFCASSVEGAGNTIYFGEGSWLTVV.

The CDR3 loop is CASSYFPSGGALSNQPQHF. In DNA, the CDR3 is TGTGCCAGCAGTTACTTTCCATCAGGGGGCGCATTAAGCAATCAGCCCCAGCATTTT. V and J are TRBV6-2 or TRBV6-3 and TRBJ1-5; TRBD1 aligns across 8 bases. Losses at the gene ends were 1 base for V and 1 base for J; bases not matched to a gene: 12. CDR3 length: 19 residues. In germline, CDR1 is MNHEY, CDR2 SVGEGT.

This clone occurred a few times. The chain combines TRBV7-8 with TRBJ1-6, with 7 positions matching TRBD1. The CDR3 is 15 amino acids. The V gene's germline CDR1 is SGHVS and CDR2 FQNEAQ. V trimming: 1 base; J trimming: 10 bases; junction bases outside the gene matches: 7. DNA for the CDR3: TGTGCCAGCAGCTTAGAGGGACAGAAGGAATCACCCCTCCACTTT. It is translated as CASSLEGQKESPLHF.

The rearrangement uses TRBV5-1 and TRBJ2-5; 14 positions agree with TRBD2. The trim removed 4 bases at V and 2 bases at J, leaving 1 base unmatched. CDR3 length: 15 residues. The germline V gene has CDR1 SGHRS and CDR2 YFSETQ. The CDR3 bases are TGCGCCAGCAGCAGACTAGCGGGAGGGCAAGAGACCCAGTACTTC. As protein: CASSRLAGGQETQYF.

The V call is TRBV7-3, the J call TRBJ2-2, with TRBD1 matching 7 bases. This CDR3 is built from 15 residues. The trim removed 2 bases at V and 0 bases at J, leaving 0 bases unmatched. CDR1 and CDR2 (germline): SGHTA, FQGTGA. CDR3 in DNA: TGTGCCAGCAGCTTAGACAGGGCGAACACCGGGGAGCTGTTTTTT. Encoded protein: CASSLDRANTGELFF.

This clone was seen only once. This chain uses TRBV29-1 with TRBJ1-2, with TRBD1 as a possible D gene (5 bases). The V gene's germline CDR1 is SQVTM and CDR2 ANQGSEA. The germline V and J ends were trimmed by 1 base and 11 bases, with 8 bases remaining between them. The CDR3 extends over 10 amino acids. This CDR3 is CSVEADSYTF. The CDR3 DNA reads as TGCAGCGTTGAAGCAGACAGTTACACCTTC.

The J gene is TRBJ2-3, the V gene TRBV6-6, with TRBD1 matching over 7 bases. The CDR3 is 15 residues long. The V segment lost 6 bases and the J segment 3 bases; nucleotides outside the gene matches: 9. Per the germline V gene, CDR1 is MNHNY and CDR2 is SVGAGI (reference sequence). The CDR3 is CASRLTGRVTDTQYF. The CDR3, as DNA: TGTGCCAGCAGGTTGACAGGGAGAGTAACAGATACGCAGTATTTT.

In this sample, this clone turned up once. This rearrangement joins TRBV7-8 to TRBJ1-5; D may be TRBD1 (6 bases). Per germline, CDR1 SGHVS and CDR2 FQNEAQ. Trimming took off 3 bases at V and 0 bases at J, with 9 bases between the two ends. CDR3 length: 15 residues. CDR3 sequence reads: CASSFAGDSNQPQHF. Here the CDR3 DNA reads TGTGCCAGCAGCTTTGCAGGGGATAGCAATCAGCCCCAGCATTTT.

The chain has TRBV6-5 and TRBJ2-4; 10 nucleotides agree with TRBD2. The CDR3 loop spans 14 amino acids. The germline CDR1 and CDR2 sequences are MNHEY and SVGAGI. V shed 2 bases, J shed 5 bases, and the junction held 0 bases outside the gene matches. The CDR3 DNA follows: TGTGCCAGCAGTTACACTAGCGGGGAAAACATTCAGTACTTC. This encodes CASSYTSGENIQYF.

The chain joins TRBV27 to TRBJ1-1, with D possibly being TRBD1 (5 bases). This CDR3 comprises 13 residues. In germline, CDR1 is MNHEY, CDR2 SMNVEV (reference sequence). V lost 8 bases to trimming and J lost 5 bases, with 15 bases between them. The CDR3 sequence: CASCRGGRTEAFF. DNA of the CDR3: TGTGCCAGCTGTAGGGGAGGCAGGACTGAAGCTTTCTTT.